This entry lists 8 T cell receptor beta chains sequenced from one sample in a study of identifying expanded T cells in peripheral blood. Clones were read by immunoSEQ multiplex PCR, and TCRdb kept only the in-frame ones, dropping some. The data show around 130,000 clones, 70% to 90% seen once. The sample consisted of blood. The receptors were gathered from a person aged 18 to 69 in good health.

V usage is TRBV7-9 and J usage is TRBJ1-1, with TRBD1 matching 7 bases. The CDR3 contains 14 residues. The V gene's germline CDR1 is SEHNR and CDR2 FQNEAQ (reference sequence). The J segment lost 1 base and the V segment lost 5 bases, leaving 4 bases of the junction unmatched. CDR3 DNA sequence: TGTGCCAGCAGCCGCGGGACAGCGAACACTGAAGCTTTCTTT. This translates into CASSRGTANTEAFF. Full variable domain (remainder filled in from reference TRBV7-9 and TRBJ1-1): DTGVSQNPRHKITKRGQNVTFRCDPISEHNRLYWYRQTLGQGPEFLTYFQNEAQLEKSRLLSDRFSAERPKGSFSTLEIQRTEQGDSAMYLCASSRGTANTEAFFGQGTRLTVV.

V usage is TRBV11-2 and J usage is TRBJ1-5, with D maybe TRBD1 (5 bases). The CDR3 extends over 14 amino acids. Trimming cost V 0 bases and J 6 bases, with 9 bases left between them. CDR1 and CDR2 (germline): SGHAT, FQNNGV. This CDR3 is CASSLDQGGQPQHF. The CDR3 bases are TGTGCCAGCAGCTTAGATCAGGGCGGTCAGCCCCAGCATTTT.

The rearrangement uses TRBV11-1 and TRBJ1-2; 9 nucleotides align to TRBD1. The germline V gene has CDR1 SGHAT and CDR2 FQDESV (reference sequence). This CDR3 has 14 amino acids. The V segment lost 5 bases and the J segment 4 bases; nucleotides outside the gene matches: 5. CDR3 loop: CASSGTGGGYGYTF. The CDR3 bases are TGTGCCAGCAGCGGAACAGGGGGCGGCTATGGCTACACCTTC.

This chain links TRBV29-1 with TRBJ1-1, with no clear D. In germline, CDR1 is SQVTM, CDR2 ANQGSEA. V was shortened by 4 bases and J by 2 bases, with 11 bases between the two germline ends. The CDR3 is 13 residues long. CDR3 in amino acids: CSVGRLVNTEAFF. Here the CDR3 DNA reads TGCAGCGTTGGGCGTCTGGTCAACACTGAAGCTTTCTTT.

The genes are TRBV27 and TRBJ2-3; the match to TRBD1 covers 9 bases. The junction had 6 bases not matched to a gene; V was cut back by 0 bases and J by 2 bases. The CDR3 loop spans 17 amino acids. CDR1 and CDR2 from the germline V gene are MNHEY and SMNVEV (reference sequence). In nucleotides, the CDR3 is TGTGCCAGCAGTTTATCGGGGACAGGGATTTACACAGATACGCAGTATTTT. As protein: CASSLSGTGIYTDTQYF.

The V and J genes are TRBV28 and TRBJ2-5, with 10 positions matching TRBD2. J lost 4 bases, V lost 5 bases, and 7 bases had no gene match. Germline lookup yields CDR1 MDHEN and CDR2 SYDVKM. This CDR3 is 15 amino acids long. The chain's CDR3 is CASSLLAGMGETQYF. CDR3 in DNA: TGTGCCAGCAGTCTACTAGCGGGAATGGGAGAGACCCAGTACTTC.

This clone was seen just once. The chain uses TRBV10-3 and TRBJ1-5; D is uncertain. Trimming took 6 bases from V and 4 from J, leaving 10 bases between them. The CDR3 runs 13 residues. The germline V gene has CDR1 ENHRY and CDR2 SYGVKD. For the CDR3, the DNA is TGTGCCATCAGCCTCACGGGAAATCAGCCCCAGCATTTT. It translates to CAISLTGNQPQHF.

V usage is TRBV5-1 and J usage is TRBJ1-2; TRBD1 might be the D (6 bases). The germline V gene encodes CDR1 SGHRS and CDR2 YFSETQ. Trimming shortened V by 6 bases and J by 0 bases, and 12 bases separated the two germline ends. This CDR3 is 14 amino acids long. CDR3 nucleotides: TGCGCCAGCAAATCGACAGGCACTAACTATGGCTACACCTTC. This sequence encodes CASKSTGTNYGYTF.